The source of this T cell receptor (beta chain) is a study of Ad26.COV2.S vaccination and SARS-CoV-2 variants. Study context: Ad26.COV2.S was injected intramuscularly once or twice, 56 days apart.

This sample's treatment: around 19 received Ad26.COV2.S at low or high dose, single or two shots; several received placebo; per-sample allocation not given. The samples date from day 63 after the first vaccine or placebo injection. The study used a vaccine consisting of an Ad26 vector that expressed Wuhan-strain SARS-CoV-2 spike. The ends were cut back, 3 bases at V and 3 bases at J, with 2 bases in the middle. Germline lookup yields CDR1 DFQATT and CDR2 SNEGSKA (reference sequence). CDR3 size: 10 residues. In its sample, this clone was seen a few times. Its antigen is currently unknown. The sample contains more than one DNA sequence encoding this CDR3. General observations from the study: Responses of T cells in total may have been underestimated by the TCR breadth and depth analyses.

TCRdb keeps only in-frame clones here, not all; method: immunoSEQ multiplex PCR. The data hold hundreds of thousands of clones, with around nine tenths observed a single time. The chain joins TRBV20-1 to TRBJ1-1; D gene unclear. The TCR was taken from a person aged 18-60 years who received the Ad26.COV2.S COVID-19 vaccine or a placebo. This specimen was peripheral blood, taken in a trial of Ad26.COV2.S vaccine versus placebo. CDR3 nucleotide sequence: TGCAGTGCTAGCTACACTGAAGCTTTCTTT. Encoded protein: CSASYTEAFF.